Only a few counts were recorded for the clone carrying this TCR beta chain. The antigen remains undetermined. The sample originates from a study of post-analysis software for immune sequencing data. As for the study in general: The disease courses covered relapsing-remitting, secondary progressive and progressive-relapsing multiple sclerosis. Study conclusions and caveats: Significantly lower normalized Chao1 diversity was found in patients with multiple sclerosis relative to controls. F measure showed strong co-clustering of same-batch samples.

cDNA libraries of TCR beta carried unique molecular identifiers. TCRdb re-analysed the PCR reads in MiXCR, keeping a single row per CDR3 protein. The sample includes hundreds of thousands of distinct CDR3 sequences, roughly 30% of them seen just once. This clonotype was sampled from a girl between 10 and 17 years old with multiple sclerosis. Sequencing was carried out using blood.

The CDR3: CASSFRLAGDPDTGELFF. The CDR3 DNA reads as TGCGCCAGCAGCTTCAGACTAGCAGGGGATCCAGACACCGGGGAGCTGTTTTTT. The rearrangement links TRBV5-1 to TRBJ2-2; possibly TRBD2 for D (7 bases). The CDR3 length is 18 residues. Trimming left V 2 bases short and J 3 bases short, with 20 bases between. Per the germline V gene, CDR1 is SGHRS and CDR2 is YFSETQ.